A selection of T cell receptor beta chains follows, all from one sample in a study of cytomegalovirus exposure and HLA in healthy donors. Measured with immunoSEQ multiplex PCR; TCRdb has only the in-frame clones, and not every one. This table holds around 100,000 clones, around 84% found once. The sample was PBMCs. All receptors derive from a woman between 40 and 50 years old in good health and CMV-seropositive. CDR3s include the opening cysteine and the closing phenylalanine or tryptophan. Each record gives: J gene, V gene, clone size, D gene, CDR3 DNA, CDR3 protein. The D gene is left open where the match is weak. Clone size, where shown, is once, few, many, or a class for clones that have expanded.

TRBJ2-5 | TRBV7-8 | . | . | TGTGCCAGCAGCCCGGTCGAGGGCTACCAAGAGACCCAGTACTTC | CASSPVEGYQETQYF
TRBJ2-3 | TRBV7-9 | . | . | TGTGCCTCCGTCCGGGAGAGGAGCACAGATACGCAGTATTTT | CASVRERSTDTQYF
TRBJ1-1 | TRBV11-2 | . | TRBD1 | TGTGCCAGCAGCCCCCCGGACAGGATTGAAGCTTTCTTT | CASSPPDRIEAFF
TRBJ1-2 | TRBV28 | . | TRBD1 | TGTGCCAGCAGCTCTGGACAGGGATATAACTATGGCTACACCTTC | CASSSGQGYNYGYTF
TRBJ1-2 | TRBV20-1 | . | . | TGCAGTGCTAGAGATAATGCCGGTCACACCTTC | CSARDNAGHTF
TRBJ1-1 | TRBV5-1 | . | TRBD1 | TGCGCCAGCAGCTTGGGGGACAGGGCATTTGAAGCTTTCTTT | CASSLGDRAFEAFF
TRBJ1-1 | TRBV6-5 | few | . | TGTGCCAGCACCGCCGACGGGGGGACTGAAGCTTTCTTT | CASTADGGTEAFF
TRBJ2-7 | TRBV19 | . | . | TGTGCCAGTAGTAGGGCAGTTTATGGTGGTACGGGGGAGCAGTACTTC | CASSRAVYGGTGEQYF
TRBJ2-3 | TRBV6-5 | . | TRBD2 | TGTGCCAGCAGTTACTCGTTTGCGGGAGAAGATACGCAGTATTTT | CASSYSFAGEDTQYF
TRBJ2-1 | TRBV12-5 | . | TRBD2 | TGTGCTAGTGGTTTGGGGAGGACTAGCGGGAAAGATGAGCAGTTCTTC | CASGLGRTSGKDEQFF
TRBJ2-3 | TRBV7-8 | . | TRBD2 | TGTGCCAGCAGCTTAGGGCGTCGCGGGAGGGTGGCAGATACGCAGTATTTT | CASSLGRRGRVADTQYF
TRBJ1-4 | TRBV27 | . | TRBD1 | TGTGCCAGCAGTACGCCGGACAGGCTAGGGGCAAGAAAACTGTTTTTT | CASSTPDRLGARKLFF
TRBJ1-6 | TRBV6-1 | few | . | TGTGCCAGCAAAGGGGGTTTGGGATCACCCCTCCACTTT | CASKGGLGSPLHF
TRBJ1-1 | TRBV21-1 | . | . | TGTGCCAGCAGCAAAGCGACACGGACAAGAAACACTGAAGCTTTCTTT | CASSKATRTRNTEAFF
TRBJ2-7 | TRBV6-1 | . | . | TGTGCCAGCAGTGAAATAACAGGGACCGAGCAGTACTTC | CASSEITGTEQYF
TRBJ2-5 | TRBV5-1 | . | TRBD1 | TGCGCCAGCAGTTTCACAGGGGGAGAGACCCAGTACTTC | CASSFTGGETQYF
TRBJ1-5 | TRBV6-1 | few | . | TGTGCCAGCAGTGTGTCAGGTAGCAATCAGCCCCAGCATTTT | CASSVSGSNQPQHF
TRBJ2-1 | TRBV5-6 | . | . | TGTGCCAGCAGCTTGGCGGGCGGGATCACCTACAATGAGCAGTTCTTC | CASSLAGGITYNEQFF
TRBJ2-3 | TRBV10-3 | . | . | TGTGCCAGCACTAGTGTTAGAGATACGCAGTATTTT | CASTSVRDTQYF
TRBJ1-3 | TRBV6-5 | . | . | TGTGCCAGCAGTTACGGCGGGGAAGGTGGAAACACCATATATTTT | CASSYGGEGGNTIYF
TRBJ2-7 | TRBV11-2 | . | TRBD1 | TGTGCCAGCAGCCAAGGACAGGGGCGTGGACAGCAGTACTTC | CASSQGQGRGQQYF
TRBJ2-1 | TRBV11-2 | . | . | TGTGCCAGCAGCTTAGATCTAGTAAATGAGCAGTTCTTC | CASSLDLVNEQFF
TRBJ2-1 | TRBV19 | . | TRBD2 | TGTGCCAGTAGTATCATGGGACTAGCGTGGAATGAGCAGTTCTTC | CASSIMGLAWNEQFF
TRBJ1-3 | TRBV4-1 | . | . | TGCGCCAGCAGACAGGGACCTTCGGAAAACACCATATATTTT | CASRQGPSENTIYF
TRBJ2-3 | TRBV19 | . | TRBD1 | TGTGCCAGTAGTATCGGGCAGGGGGTCGCAGATACGCAGTATTTT | CASSIGQGVADTQYF
TRBJ1-1 | TRBV2 | . | TRBD1 | TGTGCCAGCAGCGAGAACTGGACAGGGGAAGCTTTCTTT | CASSENWTGEAFF
TRBJ2-7 | TRBV28 | . | . | TGTGCCAGCAAAGAGGTACAGGACTCCTACGAGCAGTACTTC | CASKEVQDSYEQYF
TRBJ1-6 | TRBV6-1 | . | TRBD1 | TGTGCCACCAAGGACAGGTCAGCCAAAGGACCCCTCCACTTT | CATKDRSAKGPLHF
TRBJ1-1 | TRBV5-1 | . | . | TGCGCCAGCAGGGAAGGGAGTATTCGGGCCACTGAAGCTTTCTTT | CASREGSIRATEAFF
TRBJ2-3 | TRBV15 | . | . | TGTGCCACCCAAGGGGGGGGGAGCACAGATACGCAGTATTTT | CATQGGGSTDTQYF
TRBJ1-3 | TRBV15 | . | . | TGTGCCACCAGCCCCGCCAGCTCTGGAAACACCATATATTTT | CATSPASSGNTIYF
TRBJ1-2 | TRBV7-9 | . | . | TGTGCCAGCAGCTCCGGGGAAACTAACTATGGCTACACCTTC | CASSSGETNYGYTF
TRBJ2-1 | TRBV5-1 | . | TRBD2 | TGCGCCAGCAGCTCCCGGGTAGCGGGAGATAATGAGCAGTTCTTC | CASSSRVAGDNEQFF